This T cell receptor (beta chain) is drawn from a study of blood T cell repertoires in COVID-19 (dated by TCRdb to the early 2020s). In terms of the full investigation: Samples covering the acute and convalescent phases of COVID-19 were provided by collaborators in the United States, Italy and Spain. The prospective study material was composed of cDNA or gDNA derived from T cells, B-cell-depleted T cells, or PBMCs. Deeply sampled blood TCRbeta repertoires from subjects exposed to, actively infected with, or recovered from COVID-19 were included in the dataset. A freely available public database, intended as a resource for researchers studying the immune response to SARS-CoV-2, is where the repertoires were released. Samples came from the ongoing ImmuneRACE study (first 160 participants) plus 1,254 subjects from 6 global collaborators. The sample metadata nearly always contained a de-identified subject ID, COVID-19 status, age in years and sex. Where available, HLA class I and class II types were taken from metadata supplied by the sample provider and were not determined by assay-based typing. Findings and caveats that apply to the study as a whole: How much clinical and demographic metadata was included differed by source and by participant, and the metadata was provided uncurated.

TCRbeta CDR3 regions were amplified from genomic DNA by means of the immunoSEQ Assay, a bias-controlled multiplex PCR. On the study's bioinformatics: Within the assay, amplification of reference gene primers was used to estimate how many nucleated cells each sample contained. To quantify the absolute abundance of each unique TCRbeta CDR3 rearrangement, sequence reads were collapsed and filtered. For each sample, productive Simpson clonality was calculated by taking the square root of Simpson's diversity index across productive rearrangements. TCRdb took over this immuneACCESS table, retaining in-frame rearrangements with V and J assigned. Such tables are incomplete; in checked studies, under half of the missing clones stem from an unresolved V gene, and the remainder is unexplained. The V and J calls and the clone size are those of that table, but D and trimming were determined from the DNA. The sample records some 390,000 clones, about 87% of which are singletons. The biggest ten clones account for 2.3% of the sample.

CDR1 and CDR2, per the germline V gene, are SGHRS and YFSETQ. Trimming accounts for 4 bases at V and 3 bases at J, while the number of junction bases matched to no gene is 7. Its CDR3 holds 15 amino acids, cysteine through phenylalanine. Only the CDR3 DNA is retained, 45 bases long and in frame from the first base. In Seattle, one collaborating source enrolled patients while the infection was active and tracked those patients longitudinally over the course of disease. Collaborating institutions collected whole blood in K2EDTA tubes following their own protocols. For TCRbeta analysis, collaborators shipped samples as frozen whole blood, isolated PBMCs, or DNA extracted from either of those sample types. With respect to this clone: No cognate antigen has been identified for it. One base away there is no much larger clone; base qualities are not given.

This chain joins TRBV5-1 to TRBJ2-7; 10 middle bases align to TRBD1. This clonotype originated in a woman aged 55-70 years with COVID-19, enrolled during active disease. What was sequenced was peripheral blood. The DNA sequence follows: TGCGCCAGCAGCACGGGACAGGGGCGTCACTACGAGCAGTACTTC. Translated, this gives CASSTGQGRHYEQYF.